Shown below are 22 T cell receptor beta chains from a single sample sequenced in a study of T cell responses to AZD1222 COVID-19 vaccine. Using immunoSEQ multiplex PCR, the repertoire was profiled, and TCRdb retains in-frame clones only, with some absent. This sample has 130,000 to 150,000 clones; 91% occur once, and the top ten carry approximately 5.2%. The material was peripheral blood, obtained on day 0 of AZD1222 vaccination. The receptors stem from an adult in good health.

The chain joins TRBV5-4 to TRBJ1-2; no clear D gene. There are 13 residues in the CDR3. CDR1 and CDR2 (germline): SGHNT, YYREEE (reference sequence). Deletions cut 1 base from V and 1 base from J, with 5 bases between. Written as DNA, the CDR3 is TGTGCCAGCAGCTTGAGGGTTAACTATGGCTACACCTTC. Its protein is CASSLRVNYGYTF.

This chain connects TRBV4-3 to TRBJ2-7; D is possibly TRBD2 (6 bases). Germline V CDR1 and CDR2: LGHNA, YSLEER. The ends were cut back, 1 base at V and 3 bases at J, with 13 bases in the middle. This CDR3 region has 15 residues. DNA of the CDR3: TGCGCCAGCAGCCAAGCCCCTAGCGACGTCTACGAGCAGTACTTC. It encodes CASSQAPSDVYEQYF.

This chain joins TRBV5-1 and TRBJ2-2, with 8 positions matching TRBD1. Germline loops: CDR1 SGHRS, CDR2 YFSETQ. The CDR3 is 16 amino acids. V dropped 0 bases and J dropped 6; count of bases not matched to a gene: 7. Here the CDR3 DNA reads TGCGCCAGCAGCTTGGGGGCCTTACAGGGGGCCGGGGAGCTGTTTTTT. This translates into CASSLGALQGAGELFF.

The chain combines TRBV4-2 with TRBJ1-3, with TRBD1 as a possible D gene (6 bases). The germline V and J ends were trimmed by 4 bases and 0 bases, with 13 bases remaining between them. Germline-derived CDR1 and CDR2 are LGHNA and YNFKEQ. The CDR3 covers 16 residues. The CDR3 reads CASSLHRDNSGNTIYF. CDR3 sequence (DNA): TGTGCCAGCAGCCTCCATCGGGACAACTCTGGAAACACCATATATTTT.

This chain links TRBV6-4 with TRBJ1-5, with a weak D call TRBD1 (5 bases). From germline, CDR1 is MRHNA and CDR2 SNTAGT. Trimming shortened V by 8 bases and J by 1 base, and 18 bases separated the two germline ends. This CDR3 contains 16 residues. This chain's CDR3 is CASLENRLESNQPQHF. The CDR3 bases are TGTGCCAGCTTAGAGAACAGGTTAGAGAGCAATCAGCCCCAGCATTTT.

CDR3 coding DNA: TGTGCCAGCAGGCCTCGGGACGGAAGCCTCTACCTAAATCAGCCCCAGCATTTT. Its translation is CASRPRDGSLYLNQPQHF. V gene TRBV6-2 or TRBV6-3 combines with J gene TRBJ1-5; TRBD1 is a possible D gene (5 bases). The CDR3 spans 18 residues. The V gene lost 6 bases and the J gene lost 4 bases, with 25 bases spanning the gap. CDR1 MNHEY and CDR2 SVGEGT come from the germline V gene.

The chain employs TRBV6-1 and TRBJ1-2, with D perhaps matching TRBD1 (5 bases). Germline values: CDR1 MNHNS, CDR2 SASEGT. This CDR3 spans 13 amino acids. Trimming removed 2 bases at V and 8 bases at J, with 12 bases between. The CDR3 nucleotides read TGTGCCAGCAGTGAAATGGGGGGTTGGGGCTACACCTTC. This codes for CASSEMGGWGYTF.

The rearrangement joins TRBV11-1 to TRBJ2-7; TRBD2 aligns across 12 bases. There are 16 residues in the CDR3. After removal of 4 bases from V and 2 bases from J, the junction contained 6 bases not matched to a gene. Germline CDR1 reads SGHAT; CDR2 reads FQDESV (reference sequence). CDR3 DNA sequence: TGTGCCAGCAGCTCAGGACTAGCGGGACCAACCTACGAGCAGTACTTC. This sequence encodes CASSSGLAGPTYEQYF.

The chain links TRBV10-2 to TRBJ1-1, with D uncertain. Germline values: CDR1 WSHSY, CDR2 SAAADI. The CDR3 is made up of 13 amino acids. V lost 6 bases, J lost 6 bases, and 14 bases lay in between. The CDR3 here is CASRFEQRSEAFF. In DNA, the CDR3 is TGCGCCAGCAGGTTCGAACAGAGATCTGAAGCTTTCTTT.

V and J are TRBV5-1 and TRBJ1-2; no clear D gene. CDR1 is SGHRS, CDR2 YFSETQ, per germline. This CDR3 contains 14 residues. V was trimmed by 2 bases and J by 3 bases, leaving 11 bases between them. The CDR3 coding sequence is TGCGCCAGCAGCTTAGGCTTAAGTGACTATGGCTACACCTTC. It is translated as CASSLGLSDYGYTF.

The chain recombines TRBV5-5 with TRBJ2-1; 9 bases fit TRBD2. Trimming removed 1 base from V and 8 bases from J; junction bases left unmatched: 7. From germline, CDR1 is SGHKS and CDR2 YYEKEE (reference sequence). This CDR3 spans 15 amino acids. CDR3 bases: TGTGCCAGCAGCTTGCCGCGCGGGGGGGCTCATGAGCAGTTCTTC. Amino acid sequence: CASSLPRGGAHEQFF. The whole variable domain, filled in from reference TRBV5-5 and TRBJ2-1, reads DAGVTQSPTHLIKTRGQQVTLRCSPISGHKSVSWYQQVLGQGPQFIFQYYEKEERGRGNFPDRFSARQFPNYSSELNVNALLLGDSALYLCASSLPRGGAHEQFFGPGTRLTVL.

The J gene is TRBJ1-5, the V gene TRBV3-1 (or the pseudogene TRBV3-2), with D uncertain. Germline V gene sequence: CDR1 LGHDT, CDR2 YNNKEL (reference sequence). This CDR3 is built from 13 residues. Trimming left V 1 base short and J 6 bases short, with 7 bases between. CDR3 sequence reads: CASSQGEAQPQHF. CDR3 sequence (DNA): TGTGCCAGCAGCCAAGGGGAGGCTCAGCCCCAGCATTTT.

The chain joins TRBV6-2 or TRBV6-3 to TRBJ1-5; TRBD1 aligns across 9 bases. The CDR3 has 17 amino acids. Unmatched junction bases numbered 7, after V lost 4 bases and J lost 0 bases. Germline CDR1 and CDR2: MNHEY and SVGEGT. Written as DNA, the CDR3 is TGTGCCAGCAGTTCGGGGACAGGGAAGTCTAGCAATCAGCCCCAGCATTTT. Translating gives CASSSGTGKSSNQPQHF.

The chain recombines TRBV28 with TRBJ2-7; D gene uncertain. The germline V gene has CDR1 MDHEN and CDR2 SYDVKM. CDR3 length: 14 amino acids. V lost 5 bases and J 0 bases, leaving 11 bases between the germline ends. This CDR3 reads CASSTPKNSYEQYF. CDR3 DNA: TGTGCCAGCAGTACACCCAAAAACTCCTACGAGCAGTACTTC. Looking up the rest from reference TRBV28 and TRBJ2-7 gives the full variable domain: DVKVTQSSRYLVKRTGEKVFLECVQDMDHENMFWYRQDPGLGLRLIYFSYDVKMKEKGDIPEGYSVSREKKERFSLILESASTNQTSMYLCASSTPKNSYEQYFGPGTRLTVT.

This sequence joins TRBV7-2 and TRBJ1-3; D ambiguous. Trimming shortened V by 0 bases and J by 2 bases, and 11 bases separated the two germline ends. Germline-derived CDR1 and CDR2 are SGHTA and FQGNSA. The CDR3 extends over 16 amino acids. DNA of the CDR3: TGTGCCAGCAGCTTAGCTGGTTGGGGAGCTGGAAACACCATATATTTT. This gives the protein CASSLAGWGAGNTIYF.

The chain employs TRBV4-1 and TRBJ1-1; weak D call: TRBD1 (6 bases). Trimming cost V 1 base and J 5 bases, with 14 bases left between them. The germline V gene encodes CDR1 MGHRA and CDR2 YSYEKL. The CDR3 spans 15 residues. The CDR3 loop is CASSQGWGGRTEAFF. The CDR3 DNA follows: TGCGCCAGCAGCCAAGGGTGGGGGGGGCGTACTGAAGCTTTCTTT.

The chain links TRBV18 to TRBJ1-2, with a tentative D call TRBD1 (6 bases). This CDR3 region has 14 residues. CDR1 and CDR2 (germline): KGHSH, LQKENI. The germline V and J ends were trimmed by 0 bases and 5 bases, with 10 bases remaining between them. DNA of the CDR3: TGTGCCAGCTCACCACCTAACAGGGCATATGGCTACACCTTC. The encoded protein is CASSPPNRAYGYTF.

The rearrangement joins TRBV27 to TRBJ1-1, with a weak D call TRBD1 (5 bases). The CDR3 is made up of 14 amino acids. Germline V gene data show CDR1 as MNHEY and CDR2 as SMNVEV (reference sequence). Trimming left V 6 bases short and J 5 bases short, with 16 bases between. The CDR3 DNA reads TGTGCCAGCAGAGAGAGCACGGGACGAACTGAAGCTTTCTTT. It specifies CASRESTGRTEAFF.

The genes are TRBV5-1 and TRBJ1-2; TRBD1 aligns across 9 bases. The CDR3 sequence is 14 residues long. Germline values: CDR1 SGHRS, CDR2 YFSETQ. V was pared by 4 bases and J by 1 base, with 2 bases of the junction left unmatched. The CDR3 region has the DNA TGCGCCAGCAGCCGGGGACAGGGTAACTATGGCTACACCTTC. Its translation: CASSRGQGNYGYTF.

The chain combines TRBV4-3 with TRBJ1-1, with D tentatively TRBD1 (5 bases). Trimming took 0 bases from V and 5 from J, leaving 13 bases between them. Germline CDR1 and CDR2: LGHNA and YSLEER. The CDR3 covers 15 residues. CDR3 amino acids: CASSQDLGPGTEAFF. As DNA, the CDR3 is TGCGCCAGCAGCCAAGATCTGGGGCCGGGGACTGAAGCTTTCTTT.

The chain has TRBV24-1 and TRBJ2-6; D not certain. This CDR3 contains 16 residues. V lost 1 base, J lost 0 bases, and 6 bases lay in between. Per the germline V gene, CDR1 is KGHDR and CDR2 is SFDVKD. CDR3: CATSDFGISGANVLTF. The CDR3 DNA reads TGTGCCACCAGTGATTTTGGGATCTCTGGGGCCAACGTCCTGACTTTC.

The V and J genes are TRBV12-5 and TRBJ1-2; TRBD1 agrees at 7 bases. Trimming removed 2 bases from V and 0 bases from J; junction bases left unmatched: 6. The CDR3 totals 16 residues. From germline, CDR1 is LGHNT and CDR2 FRNRAP. CDR3: CASGLIEGGSNYGYTF. For the CDR3, the DNA is TGTGCTAGTGGTTTGATTGAAGGGGGCTCTAACTATGGCTACACCTTC. The full variable domain, with the rest looked up from reference TRBV12-5 and TRBJ1-2, is DARVTQTPRHKVTEMGQEVTMRCQPILGHNTVFWYRQTMMQGLELLAYFRNRAPLDDSGMPKDRFSAEMPDATLATLKIQPSEPRDSAVYFCASGLIEGGSNYGYTFGSGTRLTVV.